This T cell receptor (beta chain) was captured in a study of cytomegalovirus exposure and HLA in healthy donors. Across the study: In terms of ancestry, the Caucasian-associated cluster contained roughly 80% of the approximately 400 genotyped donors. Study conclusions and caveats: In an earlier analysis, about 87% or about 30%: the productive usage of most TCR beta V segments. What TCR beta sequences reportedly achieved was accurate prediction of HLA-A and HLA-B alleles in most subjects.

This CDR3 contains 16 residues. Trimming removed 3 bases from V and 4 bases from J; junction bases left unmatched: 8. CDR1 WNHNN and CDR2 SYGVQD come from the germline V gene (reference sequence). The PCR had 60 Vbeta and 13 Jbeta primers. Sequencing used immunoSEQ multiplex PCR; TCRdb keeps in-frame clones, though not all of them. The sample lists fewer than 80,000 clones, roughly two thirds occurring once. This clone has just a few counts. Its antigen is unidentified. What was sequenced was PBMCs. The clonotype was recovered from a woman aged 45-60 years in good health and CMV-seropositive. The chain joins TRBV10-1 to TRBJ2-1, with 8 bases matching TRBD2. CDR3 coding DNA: TGCGCCAGCAGTGACCCTGCGGGGGGCCTTTACAATGAGCAGTTCTTC. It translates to CASSDPAGGLYNEQFF.